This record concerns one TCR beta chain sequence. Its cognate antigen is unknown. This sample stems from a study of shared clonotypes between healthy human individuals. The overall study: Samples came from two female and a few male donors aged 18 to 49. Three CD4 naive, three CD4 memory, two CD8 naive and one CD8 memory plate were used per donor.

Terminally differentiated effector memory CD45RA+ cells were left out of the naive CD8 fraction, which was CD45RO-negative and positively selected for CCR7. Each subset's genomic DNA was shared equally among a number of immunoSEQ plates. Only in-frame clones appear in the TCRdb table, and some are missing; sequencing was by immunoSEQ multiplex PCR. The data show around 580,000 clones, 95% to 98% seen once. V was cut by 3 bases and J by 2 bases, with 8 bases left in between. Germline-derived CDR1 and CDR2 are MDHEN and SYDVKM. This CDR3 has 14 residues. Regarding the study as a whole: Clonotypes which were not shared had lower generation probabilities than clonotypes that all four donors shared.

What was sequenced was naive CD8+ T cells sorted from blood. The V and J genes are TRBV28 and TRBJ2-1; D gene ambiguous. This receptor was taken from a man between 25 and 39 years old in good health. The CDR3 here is CASSLEIPYNEQFF. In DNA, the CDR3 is TGTGCCAGCAGTTTGGAAATTCCCTACAATGAGCAGTTCTTC.